This T cell receptor beta chain stems from a study of blood T cell repertoires in COVID-19. Study in general: Acute-phase and convalescent COVID-19 samples originated in the United States, Italy and Spain. PBMCs, B-cell-depleted T cells, or T cells were the source of the cDNA or gDNA that made up the material.

In the original analysis: Reference gene primer amplification in the assay estimated nucleated cell counts. The repertoire was sequenced with immunoSEQ multiplex PCR; TCRdb's copy has only in-frame clones and lacks some. The DNA gave D and trimming, while V, J and clone size come from that table. Among about 160,000 clones listed, around 82% were seen once. Germline CDR1 reads SGHTA; CDR2 reads FQGTGA. The CDR3 is 16 residues long. Trimming pared 5 bases from V and 7 bases from J, leaving 18 bases between. The sample holds one count of this clone. Material: peripheral blood. The TCR originated in a woman aged 80 or over with active or convalescent COVID-19. The chain links TRBV7-3 to TRBJ2-6, with D possibly TRBD2 on 5 matching bases. The CDR3 DNA follows: TGTGCCAGCAGCGCCCGGACTCCGGACGGAGCCAACGTCCTGACTTTC. It translates to CASSARTPDGANVLTF.